Below are 32 T cell receptor beta chains sequenced from a single sample in a study of blood T cell repertoires in COVID-19. Measured with immunoSEQ multiplex PCR; TCRdb has only the in-frame clones, and not every one. The data show roughly 200,000 clones, 80% to 90% seen once. Material for sequencing was PBMCs or T cells enriched from blood (not recorded which). The receptors come from a woman aged 40 to 50 with acute COVID-19.

This clone was detected once. The chain couples TRBV18 to TRBJ1-1; D ambiguous. Germline-derived CDR1 and CDR2 are KGHSH and LQKENI. Trimming left V 3 bases short and J 6 bases short, with 14 bases between. This CDR3 region has 14 residues. In DNA, the CDR3 is TGTGCCAGCTCACCTTTGGCGATGGGCGCTGAAGCTTTCTTT. Its translation: CASSPLAMGAEAFF.

V and J are TRBV12-3 or TRBV12-4 and TRBJ1-3; no definite D call. V gave up 4 bases and J gave up 7 bases, with 5 bases separating them. There are 11 residues in the CDR3. Here the CDR3 reads CASSSQNTIYF. In nucleotides, the CDR3 is TGTGCCAGCAGTTCTCAGAACACCATATATTTT.

The J gene is TRBJ2-4, the V gene TRBV28, with 7 bases matching TRBD2. Trimming took 5 bases from V and 5 from J; bases not matched to a gene: 6. Germline V gene data show CDR1 as MDHEN and CDR2 as SYDVKM. This CDR3 region has 14 residues. This chain's CDR3 is CASSPSGPQNIQYF. In nucleotides, the CDR3 is TGTGCCAGCAGTCCTAGCGGTCCGCAAAACATTCAGTACTTC.

V and J are TRBV5-6 and TRBJ1-3, with D unresolved. Trimming took 4 bases from V and 4 from J, leaving 9 bases between them. CDR1 is SGHDT and CDR2 is YYEEEE in the germline V gene. The CDR3 contains 13 residues. CDR3 sequence (DNA): TGTGCCAGCAGCCTAGCGGGGGGAAACACCATATATTTT. It encodes CASSLAGGNTIYF.

The CDR3 region is CATSLLNEQFF. The CDR3 region has the DNA TGTGCCACCAGCTTACTCAATGAGCAGTTCTTC. V is TRBV15 and J is TRBJ2-1; D gene ambiguous. V shed 5 bases and J shed 6 bases, with 5 bases lying between them. The CDR3 runs 11 residues. Germline V gene sequence: CDR1 LNHNV, CDR2 YYDKDF (reference sequence).

This sequence joins TRBV2 and TRBJ2-3; perhaps TRBD1 as D (5 bases). V lost 3 bases and J 2 bases, leaving 12 bases between the germline ends. The germline V gene encodes CDR1 SNHLY and CDR2 FYNNEI. The CDR3 sequence is 15 residues long. As DNA, the CDR3 is TGTGCCAGCAGTGACAGGGTTCAGATCACAGATACGCAGTATTTT. This encodes CASSDRVQITDTQYF.

This chain joins TRBV2 and TRBJ2-2; no firm D call. This CDR3 region has 13 residues. Germline CDR1 and CDR2: SNHLY and FYNNEI. The V end lost 4 bases, the J end lost 1 base, and 4 bases lay between the germline ends. The CDR3 nucleotides are TGTGCCAGCAGTGCCGTGAACACCGGGGAGCTGTTTTTT. Its protein product is CASSAVNTGELFF.

The genes are TRBV11-3 and TRBJ1-5, with D unclear. Germline V gene sequence: CDR1 SGHNT, CDR2 YENEEA. Trimming removed 6 bases from V and 3 bases from J, with 9 bases in between. The CDR3 loop spans 13 amino acids. The CDR3 nucleotides read TGTGCCAGCAGTCCCGGGGTCAATCAGCCCCAGCATTTT. This encodes CASSPGVNQPQHF.

J is TRBJ2-1 and V is TRBV5-6; D unclear. Germline CDR1 reads SGHDT; CDR2 reads YYEEEE. CDR3 length: 14 residues. V shed 2 bases and J shed 10 bases, with 16 bases lying between them. The CDR3 region is CASSFPPRVREQFF. The CDR3 DNA reads TGTGCCAGCAGCTTCCCCCCTCGGGTCCGAGAGCAGTTCTTC. Using reference TRBV5-6 and TRBJ2-1 for the parts outside the CDR3, the full variable domain is DAGVTQSPTHLIKTRGQQVTLRCSPKSGHDTVSWYQQALGQGPQFIFQYYEEEERQRGNFPDRFSGHQFPNYSSELNVNALLLGDSALYLCASSFPPRVREQFFGPGTRLTVL.

As DNA, the CDR3 is TGTGCCAGCAGCTTAGGGCGGGAGCTCGACGAGCAGTACTTC. Encoded protein: CASSLGRELDEQYF. The chain carries TRBV11-3 and TRBJ2-7; 7 nucleotides agree with TRBD2. The ends lost 1 base at V and 5 bases at J; junction bases unmatched: 5. The CDR3 extends over 14 amino acids. Germline V gives CDR1 SGHNT, CDR2 YENEEA.

This chain connects TRBV27 to TRBJ1-2; TRBD1 might be the D (6 bases). Trimming cost V 0 bases and J 13 bases, with 15 bases left between them. Germline V gives CDR1 MNHEY, CDR2 SMNVEV (reference sequence). This CDR3 region has 13 residues. In DNA form, the CDR3 reads TGTGCCAGCAGTTTATCGCGTCAGGGGATCTCCACCTTC. Its translation: CASSLSRQGISTF.

The chain recombines TRBV10-3 with TRBJ2-3, with D hard to call. Germline lookup yields CDR1 ENHRY and CDR2 SYGVKD. V was shortened by 7 bases and J by 2 bases, with 10 bases between the two germline ends. The CDR3 loop spans 13 amino acids. This CDR3 is CAINSGSTDTQYF. CDR3 coding DNA: TGTGCCATCAATTCAGGATCCACAGATACGCAGTATTTT.

CDR3: CSVQTSTTGELFF. In nucleotides, the CDR3 is TGCAGCGTGCAGACTAGTACGACCGGGGAGCTGTTTTTT. The chain couples TRBV29-1 to TRBJ2-2; D may be TRBD2 (6 bases). The CDR3 totals 13 residues. Germline V gene data show CDR1 as SQVTM and CDR2 as ANQGSEA. Trimming shortened V by 6 bases and J by 5 bases, and 13 bases separated the two germline ends.

This clone was found once. The V gene is TRBV19, the J gene TRBJ1-1; the D gene is possibly TRBD1 (5 bases). Germline-derived CDR1 and CDR2 are LNHDA and SQIVND (reference sequence). V gave up 4 bases and J gave up 1 base, with 7 bases separating them. The CDR3 spans 13 residues. DNA of the CDR3: TGTGCCAGTAGTAGCAGGGAGAACACTGAAGCTTTCTTT. It encodes CASSSRENTEAFF.

This chain joins TRBV4-2 and TRBJ2-5; 13 positions agree with TRBD2. Losses at the gene ends were 1 base for V and 4 bases for J; bases not matched to a gene: 3. Germline assignment: CDR1 LGHNA and CDR2 YNFKEQ. The CDR3 is 16 residues long. The CDR3 DNA reads as TGTGCCAGCAGCCAAGGGACTAGCGGGAGTAGAGAGACCCAGTACTTC. Translation: CASSQGTSGSRETQYF.

This sequence joins TRBV28 and TRBJ1-2, with D hard to call. The CDR3 sequence is 13 residues long. In germline, CDR1 is MDHEN, CDR2 SYDVKM. V dropped 1 base and J dropped 6 bases, with 9 bases sitting between them. CDR3 sequence reads: CASSLFGRHGYTF. The CDR3 nucleotides are TGTGCCAGCAGTTTATTTGGGCGACATGGCTACACCTTC.

CDR3 in DNA: TGTGCCAGCAGCTTAGGACCCCAGCGGGAACATGAGCAGTTCTTC. This encodes CASSLGPQREHEQFF. The chain combines TRBV6-5 with TRBJ2-1; 7 bases agree with TRBD2. Germline V CDR1 and CDR2: MNHEY, SVGAGI. Germline trimming cut 6 bases from V and 8 bases from J; bases unmatched to any gene: 13. The CDR3 runs to 15 residues.

This chain joins TRBV19 and TRBJ1-6; tentative D call: TRBD1 (6 bases). Trimming removed 9 bases from V and 4 bases from J, with 10 bases in between. Germline lookup yields CDR1 LNHDA and CDR2 SQIVND (reference sequence). CDR3 length equals 13 residues. The CDR3 loop reads CARAQGYNSPLHF. The CDR3 region has the DNA TGTGCCAGAGCACAGGGATATAATTCACCCCTCCACTTT.

The chain links TRBV13 to TRBJ2-1, with 13 bases identical to TRBD2. The CDR3 contains 15 residues. The ends lost 5 bases at V and 10 bases at J; junction bases unmatched: 8. The germline V gene has CDR1 PRHDT and CDR2 FYEKMQ (reference sequence). Written as DNA, the CDR3 is TGTGCCAGCAGCCCTGTCAAGGGACTAGCGGGAGAGCAGTTCTTC. It yields the protein CASSPVKGLAGEQFF.

V is TRBV28 and J is TRBJ2-7, with 8 positions matching TRBD2. V lost 2 bases, J lost 4 bases, and 4 bases stayed unmatched. This CDR3 region has 14 residues. The germline CDR1 and CDR2 sequences are MDHEN and SYDVKM. CDR3 coding DNA: TGTGCCAGCAGTTTAAGCGGGAGAGTTTACGAGCAGTACTTC. This sequence encodes CASSLSGRVYEQYF.

This clone was picked up one time. The CDR3 nucleotides read TGTGCCAGCAGTTACTCGAGCAAACCCCCCTACGAGCAGTACTTC. Residues: CASSYSSKPPYEQYF. The rearrangement joins TRBV6-5 to TRBJ2-7; D gene ambiguous. Deletions cut 0 bases from V and 2 bases from J, with 11 bases between. The CDR3 totals 15 residues. Germline CDR1 is MNHEY and CDR2 is SVGAGI.

The rearrangement joins TRBV18 to TRBJ2-5; the D gene is possibly TRBD1 (6 bases). The V end lost 6 bases, the J end lost 3 bases, and 14 bases lay between the germline ends. Germline CDR1 KGHSH, CDR2 LQKENI. The CDR3 has 14 residues. The CDR3 loop is CASSRGTGKETQYF. The CDR3 region has the DNA TGTGCCAGCTCGCGCGGAACAGGGAAAGAGACCCAGTACTTC.

The chain uses TRBV27 and TRBJ2-2, with TRBD1 identical over 10 bases. The CDR3 is 14 residues long. Germline CDR1 reads MNHEY; CDR2 reads SMNVEV (reference sequence). V lost 5 bases to trimming and J lost 6 bases; unmatched junction nucleotides: 3. CDR3: CASSAGQGSGELFF. CDR3 in DNA: TGTGCCAGCAGTGCGGGACAGGGGTCCGGGGAGCTGTTTTTT.

This clone came up once. In the same sample, other DNA sequences code for this CDR3. The rearrangement uses TRBV29-1 and TRBJ1-1; TRBD1 matches at 8 bases. Germline V lookup: CDR1 SQVTM, CDR2 ANQGSEA. The length of the CDR3 is 13 residues. V trimming: 4 bases; J trimming: 3 bases; junction bases outside the gene matches: 4. The CDR3 loop is CSVARGRDTEAFF. The CDR3 DNA reads TGCAGCGTTGCCAGGGGGCGTGACACTGAAGCTTTCTTT.

Note on this clone: Other DNA sequences in the sample encode the same CDR3. The V gene is TRBV7-3, the J gene TRBJ2-7, with 13 bases identical to TRBD2. This CDR3 region has 15 residues. Germline V gene sequence: CDR1 SGHTA, CDR2 FQGTGA. Losses at the gene ends were 4 bases for V and 5 bases for J; bases not matched to a gene: 5. The chain's CDR3 is CASSSGLAGVNEQYF. CDR3 sequence (DNA): TGTGCCAGCAGCTCCGGACTAGCGGGAGTTAACGAGCAGTACTTC. The full variable domain, completed using reference TRBV7-3 and TRBJ2-7, is GAGVSQTPSNKVTEKGKYVELRCDPISGHTALYWYRQSLGQGPEFLIYFQGTGAADDSGLPNDRFFAVRPEGSVSTLKIQRTERGDSAVYLCASSSGLAGVNEQYFGPGTRLTVT.

The rearrangement joins TRBV5-1 to TRBJ2-2; TRBD1 agrees at 10 bases. Losses at the gene ends were 2 bases for V and 3 bases for J; bases not matched to a gene: 4. The germline gives CDR1 SGHRS, CDR2 YFSETQ. CDR3 length: 16 residues. CDR3 sequence: CASSFSGTGDTGELFF. DNA of the CDR3: TGCGCCAGCAGCTTTAGCGGGACAGGGGACACCGGGGAGCTGTTTTTT.

This chain joins TRBV7-9 and TRBJ1-5; D not resolved. Germline V gene data show CDR1 as SEHNR and CDR2 as FQNEAQ (reference sequence). Trimming removed 5 bases at V and 1 base at J, with 9 bases between. This CDR3 is 14 amino acids long. The CDR3 nucleotides read TGTGCCAGCAGCGCCTCGGGGAGCAATCAGCCCCAGCATTTT. Translated: CASSASGSNQPQHF.

The chain couples TRBV4-2 to TRBJ2-2, with 7 bases aligning to TRBD2. This CDR3 has 16 amino acids. Germline CDR1 and CDR2: LGHNA and YNFKEQ. V lost 0 bases and J lost 4; bases outside the gene matches: 5. In nucleotides, the CDR3 is TGTGCCAGCAGCCAAGAGGGTGGGAGGGGCACCGGGGAGCTGTTTTTT. Translation gives CASSQEGGRGTGELFF.

The V gene is TRBV4-2, the J gene TRBJ2-5; 10 nucleotides match TRBD2. The CDR3 totals 18 residues. V was clipped by 0 bases and J by 5 bases; unmatched bases: 12. CDR1 LGHNA and CDR2 YNFKEQ come from the germline V gene. DNA for the CDR3: TGTGCCAGCAGCCAAGATCCCCAAGCTAGCGGGAGAGGTGAGACCCAGTACTTC. Translation gives CASSQDPQASGRGETQYF.

This clone has just one count. The rearrangement joins TRBV6-5 to TRBJ1-2; D call uncertain. The CDR3 extends over 12 amino acids. V lost 10 bases and J lost 5, with 14 bases in between. Germline CDR1 MNHEY, CDR2 SVGAGI. CDR3 DNA sequence: TGTGCCACCCGGGATTATGGGTATGGCTACACCTTC. This sequence encodes CATRDYGYGYTF.

This chain connects TRBV11-2 to TRBJ1-2; D remains ambiguous. The germline V gene has CDR1 SGHAT and CDR2 FQNNGV. The CDR3 is 14 amino acids. The V end was cut by 5 bases, the J end by 3 bases, with 13 bases between. The CDR3 loop reads CASSHAPVDYGYTF. The CDR3, as DNA: TGTGCCAGCAGCCATGCCCCGGTGGACTATGGCTACACCTTC.

This clone showed up just once. This chain joins TRBV6-5 and TRBJ1-4; D is ambiguous. This CDR3 has 14 residues. V lost 6 bases, J lost 3 bases, and 11 bases lay in between. Germline CDR1 and CDR2: MNHEY and SVGAGI. In DNA form, the CDR3 reads TGTGCCAGCAGAAAGGGAGTTTCTAATGAAAAACTGTTTTTT. As protein: CASRKGVSNEKLFF.